This T cell receptor beta chain was recorded in a study of blood T cell repertoires in COVID-19 (dated by TCRdb to 2019 to 2021). About the investigation overall: The collaborator samples originated in the United States, Italy and Spain and spanned the acute and convalescent phases of COVID-19. The material from the prospective study consisted of cDNA or gDNA derived from T cells, B-cell-depleted T cells, or PBMCs. Subjects who had been exposed to COVID-19, were actively infected with it, or had recovered from it provided the deeply sampled blood TCRbeta repertoires that made up the dataset. The repertoires were made available in a free public database intended to serve as a resource for research on the immune response to SARS-CoV-2. The samples were drawn from two sources: the first 160 participants of the ongoing ImmuneRACE study, and about 1,300 subjects contributed by 6 global collaborators. The sample metadata nearly always contained a de-identified subject ID, COVID-19 status, age in years and sex. Where available, HLA class I and class II types were taken from metadata supplied by the sample provider and were not determined by assay-based typing. Study-wide findings and limitations: The quantity of clinical and demographic metadata differed by source and by participant and was supplied without curation.

Trimming removed 0 bases from V and 3 bases from J, leaving 5 bases between the germline ends. According to the germline V gene, CDR1 reads KGHSH and CDR2 reads LQKENI. Including the terminal cysteine and phenylalanine, the CDR3 comprises 13 residues. Only the CDR3 DNA is retained, 39 bases long and in frame from the first base. A second Seattle source provided samples from volunteer blood donors who had recovered from COVID-19. The collaborating institutions used their own protocols to collect whole blood in K2EDTA tubes. For TCRbeta analysis, collaborators shipped samples as frozen whole blood, isolated PBMCs, or DNA extracted from either of those sample types. A word on this clone: Its antigen is currently not known. Base quality data are lacking; no much larger clone is found one base away.

The immunoSEQ Assay, a bias-controlled multiplex PCR, was used to amplify TCRbeta CDR3 regions from genomic DNA. For the original study's pipeline: The number of nucleated cells in each sample was estimated from the amplification of reference gene primers within the assay. To quantify the absolute abundance of each unique TCRbeta CDR3 rearrangement, sequence reads were collapsed and filtered. For each sample, productive Simpson clonality was calculated by taking the square root of Simpson's diversity index across productive rearrangements. In its TCRdb copy, this immuneACCESS table keeps in-frame sequences only and misses some clones. Where compared with another copy, unresolved V genes explain less than half of these, and the others have no known cause. V and J calls and clone size are given by that table; D and trimming were obtained from the DNA. The sample table lists 250,000 or so clones, more than 65% of them with a count of one. The leading ten clones occupy around 2% of the sample.

Sequenced: peripheral blood. The chain uses TRBV18 and TRBJ1-1; the D gene remains uncertain. The sequence came from a man aged 40-50 years who had recovered from COVID-19. The nucleotide sequence is TGTGCCAGCTCACCACCGAGTGACACTGAAGCTTTCTTT. Its protein is CASSPPSDTEAFF.